These T cell receptor beta chains were read from a single sample in a study of blood T cell repertoires in COVID-19. Profiling relied on immunoSEQ multiplex PCR, and the TCRdb table lists in-frame clones only, not all of them. The sample lists some 110,000 clones, 84% occurring once. Sequenced sample: PBMCs or T cells enriched from blood (not recorded which). These receptors originate from a woman in her 30s who had recovered from COVID-19. CDR3s include the opening cysteine and the closing phenylalanine or tryptophan. Each record gives: J gene, V gene, D gene, clone size, CDR3 protein, CDR3 DNA. A D gene is named only where the DNA matches it firmly. Expanded clones get a size class; other rows say once, few or many, or leave the size out.

j_call: TRBJ1-4; v_call: TRBV2; d_call: TRBD1; clone_size: NA; cdr3_aa: CASRQGGYEKLFF; cdr3_nt: TGTGCCAGCCGACAGGGAGGTTATGAAAAACTGTTTTTT
j_call: TRBJ2-3; v_call: TRBV4-2; d_call: TRBD2; clone_size: NA; cdr3_aa: CASSQPGTSGGSTDTQYF; cdr3_nt: TGTGCCAGCAGCCAACCCGGGACTAGCGGGGGTAGCACAGATACGCAGTATTTT
j_call: TRBJ1-2; v_call: TRBV19; d_call: TRBD1; clone_size: NA; cdr3_aa: CASSPTGGYGYTF; cdr3_nt: TGTGCCAGTAGTCCCACAGGGGGTTATGGCTACACCTTC
j_call: TRBJ1-1; v_call: TRBV19; d_call: TRBD1; clone_size: many; cdr3_aa: CASSIDPNGQGLYTEAFF; cdr3_nt: TGTGCCAGTAGTATAGACCCCAACGGACAGGGACTTTACACTGAAGCTTTCTTT
j_call: TRBJ2-3; v_call: TRBV7-2; d_call: TRBD2; clone_size: NA; cdr3_aa: CASSPTPFSGRAVYTQYF; cdr3_nt: TGTGCCAGCAGCCCCACACCCTTTAGCGGGAGGGCCGTATATACGCAGTATTTT
j_call: TRBJ2-7; v_call: TRBV7-8; d_call: TRBD1; clone_size: once; cdr3_aa: CASRAQGAYEQYF; cdr3_nt: TGTGCCAGCAGAGCCCAGGGGGCGTACGAGCAGTACTTC
j_call: TRBJ2-7; v_call: TRBV7-9; d_call: NA; clone_size: many; cdr3_aa: CASSLTDPRGEQYF; cdr3_nt: TGTGCCAGCAGCTTGACAGATCCGCGGGGCGAGCAGTACTTC
j_call: TRBJ2-4; v_call: TRBV28; d_call: NA; clone_size: NA; cdr3_aa: CASGQPRAKNIQYF; cdr3_nt: TGTGCCAGCGGACAGCCGAGAGCCAAAAACATTCAGTACTTC
j_call: TRBJ2-7; v_call: TRBV12-3/TRBV12-4; d_call: NA; clone_size: NA; cdr3_aa: CASMDNVYEQYF; cdr3_nt: TGTGCCAGCATGGACAACGTCTACGAGCAGTACTTC
j_call: TRBJ2-6; v_call: TRBV19; d_call: TRBD1; clone_size: NA; cdr3_aa: CASSLTGSGANVLTF; cdr3_nt: TGTGCCAGTAGTCTGACAGGGTCTGGGGCCAACGTCCTGACTTTC
j_call: TRBJ2-5; v_call: TRBV7-2; d_call: TRBD1; clone_size: NA; cdr3_aa: CASSLSFHSRGQETQYF; cdr3_nt: TGTGCCAGCAGCTTATCGTTCCACTCCAGGGGGCAAGAGACCCAGTACTTC
j_call: TRBJ1-1; v_call: TRBV9; d_call: TRBD1; clone_size: NA; cdr3_aa: CASSVVDRGSTEAFF; cdr3_nt: TGTGCCAGCAGCGTAGTCGACAGGGGGAGCACTGAAGCTTTCTTT
j_call: TRBJ2-3; v_call: TRBV7-9; d_call: TRBD2; clone_size: NA; cdr3_aa: CASSIGLAGEDTQYF; cdr3_nt: TGTGCCAGCAGCATAGGACTAGCGGGAGAGGATACGCAGTATTTT
j_call: TRBJ1-1; v_call: TRBV5-5; d_call: TRBD1; clone_size: NA; cdr3_aa: CASSFRQGFMNTEAFF; cdr3_nt: TGTGCCAGCAGCTTCCGACAGGGTTTCATGAACACTGAAGCTTTCTTT
j_call: TRBJ2-7; v_call: TRBV6-5; d_call: NA; clone_size: NA; cdr3_aa: CASSYSGQGKGEQYF; cdr3_nt: TGTGCCAGCAGTTACTCGGGGCAGGGGAAAGGCGAGCAGTACTTC
j_call: TRBJ1-5; v_call: TRBV3-1/TRBV3-2; d_call: TRBD1; clone_size: NA; cdr3_aa: CASSRTGGNQPQHF; cdr3_nt: TGTGCCAGCAGTAGGACAGGGGGCAATCAGCCCCAGCATTTT
j_call: TRBJ2-3; v_call: TRBV6-5; d_call: NA; clone_size: NA; cdr3_aa: CASSRQGLDTQYF; cdr3_nt: TGTGCCAGCAGTAGGCAGGGCCTAGATACGCAGTATTTT
j_call: TRBJ2-5; v_call: TRBV19; d_call: NA; clone_size: NA; cdr3_aa: CASSMRWETQYF; cdr3_nt: TGTGCCAGTAGTATGCGATGGGAGACCCAGTACTTC
j_call: TRBJ2-5; v_call: TRBV28; d_call: TRBD1; clone_size: NA; cdr3_aa: CASSPEGDRVRGETQYF; cdr3_nt: TGTGCCAGCAGTCCCGAGGGGGACAGGGTTCGTGGGGAGACCCAGTACTTC
j_call: TRBJ2-1; v_call: TRBV30; d_call: TRBD2; clone_size: NA; cdr3_aa: CAWSHSGIPYNEQFF; cdr3_nt: TGTGCCTGGAGCCATAGCGGGATCCCTTACAATGAGCAGTTCTTC
j_call: TRBJ2-7; v_call: TRBV28; d_call: TRBD2; clone_size: few; cdr3_aa: CASSTGQAGGPLGEQYF; cdr3_nt: TGTGCCAGCAGTACTGGCCAAGCGGGAGGGCCTTTGGGCGAGCAGTACTTC